This T cell receptor (beta chain) is from a study of identical twins. Trimming cost V 10 bases and J 7 bases, with 14 bases left between them. The CDR3 sequence is 12 residues long. Germline CDR1 PRHDT, CDR2 FYEKMQ (reference sequence). This clonotype was seen repeatedly, ten times or more. Its target is unknown. Overall study results and limits: Abundant cord blood beta clonotypes carried fewer insertions; memory repertoires showed none.

TCRdb reprocessed the 5' RACE reads with MiXCR, giving one entry per CDR3 protein. The table shows some 300,000 distinct CDR3 sequences, with around an eighth occurring only once. The data were also submitted as part of a second study, on yellow fever vaccine responses in identical twins. As that study records: Reportedly, twins showed a vaccine T cell response that looked partly convergent and partly personalized.

This clonotype originated in a woman between 18 and 29 years old in good health. The chain has TRBV13 and TRBJ2-1; tentative D call: TRBD1 (6 bases). The sample taken for sequencing was CD8+ T cells sorted from blood. Here the CDR3 reads CAIKQGGNEQFF. The DNA of the CDR3 is TGTGCCATCAAGCAAGGGGGAAATGAGCAGTTCTTC.